This TCR beta chain was sequenced during a study of T cell responses to AZD1222 COVID-19 vaccine. Libraries were prepared by immunoSEQ multiplex PCR; TCRdb keeps only in-frame clonotypes and omits some of them. The sample yields approximately 170,000 clones, 75% to 90% seen once. Per germline, CDR1 SGHTS and CDR2 YDEGEE. There are 15 residues in the CDR3. Trimming took off 4 bases at V and 0 bases at J, with 11 bases between the two ends. Source: peripheral blood, taken on day 0 of AZD1222 vaccination. The chain employs TRBV5-8 and TRBJ2-1; D unclear. The TCR originated in an adult in good health. CDR3 coding DNA: TGTGCCAGCAGCGCCGACCTCAGCTCCTACAATGAGCAGTTCTTC. Its translation: CASSADLSSYNEQFF. Supplemented by reference TRBV5-8 and TRBJ2-1, the full variable domain reads EAGVTQSPTHLIKTRGQQATLRCSPISGHTSVYWYQQALGLGLQFLLWYDEGEERNRGNFPPRFSGRQFPNYSSELNVNALELEDSALYLCASSADLSSYNEQFFGPGTRLTVL.